This TCR beta chain was sequenced in a study of blood T cells in healthy people across ages. V was clipped by 0 bases and J by 4 bases, with 18 bases between them. There are 17 residues in the CDR3. Germline lookup yields CDR1 LGHNA and CDR2 YSLEER. A few counts support this clonotype. What it binds is unknown. Broader study findings: TCR beta diversity was tightly associated with the proportion of naive T cells.

Using a J-beta primer mix together with a sample-barcoded 5' primer, a second PCR was run for about 7 to 12 cycles. CDR3-containing paired-end reads numbered at least 3 million in each sample. TCRdb independently ran MiXCR on the 5' RACE reads; one entry per CDR3 protein. The profile shows 600,000 to 1,000,000 distinct CDR3 sequences, approximately 25% of them singletons. These data also formed part of another study, on T cells of mothers and their children. As reported in that work: In this cohort, donors were a few healthy Caucasian mothers plus their six children. Persistent microchimeric T cell clones were not found at ~100 per million sensitivity.

This sequence originates from a boy between 5 and 17 years old in good health. Sequencing was carried out using blood. The genes are TRBV4-3 and TRBJ1-1, with D maybe TRBD1 (5 bases). CDR3 in DNA: TGCGCCAGCAGCCAAGATCACGGGGCGCGACCCGGCACTGAAGCTTTCTTT. It is translated as CASSQDHGARPGTEAFF.